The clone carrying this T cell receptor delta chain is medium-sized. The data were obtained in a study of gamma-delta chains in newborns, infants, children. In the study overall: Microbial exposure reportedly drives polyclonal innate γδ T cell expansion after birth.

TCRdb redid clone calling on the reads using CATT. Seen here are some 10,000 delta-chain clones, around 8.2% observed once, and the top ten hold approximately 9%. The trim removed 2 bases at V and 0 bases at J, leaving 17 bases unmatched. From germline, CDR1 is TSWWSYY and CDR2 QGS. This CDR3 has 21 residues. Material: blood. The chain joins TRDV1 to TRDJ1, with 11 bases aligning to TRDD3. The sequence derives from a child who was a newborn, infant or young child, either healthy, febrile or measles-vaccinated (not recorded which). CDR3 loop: CALGETHSYWGITAYTDKLIF. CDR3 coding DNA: TGTGCTCTTGGGGAAACCCATTCCTACTGGGGGATAACAGCGTACACCGATAAACTCATCTTT.